This TCR beta chain was sequenced for a study of blood T cell repertoires in COVID-19. Germline CDR1 reads SQVTM; CDR2 reads ANQGSEA. This CDR3 comprises 14 residues. Germline trimming cut 6 bases from V and 2 bases from J; bases unmatched to any gene: 3. The data were produced by immunoSEQ multiplex PCR, yet TCRdb's version contains in-frame clones alone and is incomplete. The data show 250,000 to 300,000 clones, about 86% seen once. The sample comprised PBMCs or T cells enriched from blood (not recorded which). The chain has TRBV29-1 and TRBJ2-2; 10 nucleotides agree with TRBD2. This clonotype was obtained from a man aged 30-40 years with acute COVID-19. CDR3 nucleotide sequence: TGCAGCGTAAAGCGGGAGGGTAACACCGGGGAGCTGTTTTTT. Its translation is CSVKREGNTGELFF.